Presented here are 7 T cell receptor beta chains from one specimen sequenced in a study of cytomegalovirus exposure and HLA in healthy donors. PCR primers comprised 60 Vbeta and 13 Jbeta primers. TCRdb keeps only in-frame clones here, not all; method: immunoSEQ multiplex PCR. This sample has approximately 110,000 clones, with around 80% found just once. Sequenced input: PBMCs. All receptors derive from a man aged 45-65 years in good health and CMV-seronegative.

The chain couples TRBV5-8 to TRBJ2-5, with D maybe TRBD2 (5 bases). V shed 4 bases and J shed 3 bases, with 10 bases lying between them. This CDR3 comprises 13 residues. The V gene's germline CDR1 is SGHTS and CDR2 YDEGEE. The chain's CDR3 is CASSRGLEETQYF. In DNA form, the CDR3 reads TGTGCCAGCAGCCGAGGGTTAGAAGAGACCCAGTACTTC.

This chain connects TRBV15 to TRBJ1-5; the D is unclear. The CDR3 has 14 amino acids. Germline lookup yields CDR1 LNHNV and CDR2 YYDKDF (reference sequence). V was trimmed by 0 bases and J by 7 bases, leaving 10 bases between them. The CDR3 loop reads CATSREAGWQPQHF. As DNA, the CDR3 is TGTGCCACCAGCAGAGAGGCAGGTTGGCAGCCCCAGCATTTT. The whole variable domain, filled in from reference TRBV15 and TRBJ1-5, reads DAMVIQNPRYQVTQFGKPVTLSCSQTLNHNVMYWYQQKSSQAPKLLFHYYDKDFNNEADTPDNFQSRRPNTSFCFLDIRSPGLGDTAMYLCATSREAGWQPQHFGDGTRLSIL.

The V call is TRBV7-6, the J call TRBJ2-2; D is unclear. With 0 bases removed from V and 6 bases from J, the gap between germline ends came to 8 bases. Germline CDR1 SGHVS, CDR2 FNYEAQ. The CDR3 is 14 amino acids. The CDR3 protein is CASSLAFVAGELFF. The DNA of the CDR3 is TGTGCCAGCAGCTTAGCGTTCGTCGCCGGGGAGCTGTTTTTT.

The V and J genes are TRBV5-1 and TRBJ1-1, with TRBD1 matching 8 bases. V was pared by 4 bases and J by 4 bases, with 6 bases of the junction left unmatched. In germline, CDR1 is SGHRS, CDR2 YFSETQ. There are 14 residues in the CDR3. CDR3 sequence: CASSPGQGGTEAFF. Written as DNA, the CDR3 is TGCGCCAGCAGCCCCGGACAGGGCGGCACTGAAGCTTTCTTT.

This chain uses TRBV19 with TRBJ2-5, with TRBD2 matching over 7 bases. Per germline, CDR1 LNHDA and CDR2 SQIVND (reference sequence). The CDR3 is 13 residues long. Trimming at V came to 7 bases and at J to 4 bases, leaving 6 bases not matched to a gene. The CDR3, as DNA: TGTGCCAGTAAGGGACTATCAGTAGAGACCCAGTACTTC. Amino acids: CASKGLSVETQYF.

The V and J genes are TRBV28 and TRBJ2-2; no reliable D call. CDR3 length: 13 residues. V shed 7 bases and J shed 4 bases, with 10 bases lying between them. Germline lookup yields CDR1 MDHEN and CDR2 SYDVKM. CDR3 region: CASTRYGTGELFF. In DNA form, the CDR3 reads TGTGCCAGCACCAGGTACGGCACCGGGGAGCTGTTTTTT.

A single count supports this clone. The chain couples TRBV11-3 to TRBJ1-5, with 8 bases matching TRBD1. J lost 0 bases, V lost 8 bases, and 15 bases had no gene match. The germline V gene encodes CDR1 SGHNT and CDR2 YENEEA. The CDR3 extends over 18 amino acids. The CDR3 here is CASVNRDRLQSSNQPQHF. In nucleotides, the CDR3 is TGTGCCAGCGTAAACCGGGACAGGCTTCAGAGTAGCAATCAGCCCCAGCATTTT.